This TCR beta chain was recorded in a study of STAT5B mutations in CD4+ large granular lymphocyte leukemia. At the level of the study: Among healthy donors, a particular HLA allele went with more CDR3 'QG' motifs.

Here immunoSEQ multiplex PCR was the method, and the copy in TCRdb shows in-frame clones only, minus some. The sample contains 30,000 to 35,000 clones, 70% to 90% of which appear only once. Sequencing input: CD4+ T cells from blood buffy coats. This TCR was sampled from a human donor in good health.

CDR3 residues: CASSWGQTSTDTQYF. The CDR3 DNA reads as TGCGCCAGCAGCTGGGGACAAACTAGCACAGATACGCAGTATTTT. The V and J genes are TRBV5-1 and TRBJ2-3; a possible D gene is TRBD1 (6 bases). CDR1 is SGHRS, CDR2 YFSETQ, per germline. Trimming shortened V by 3 bases and J by 0 bases, and 11 bases separated the two germline ends. The CDR3 contains 15 residues.